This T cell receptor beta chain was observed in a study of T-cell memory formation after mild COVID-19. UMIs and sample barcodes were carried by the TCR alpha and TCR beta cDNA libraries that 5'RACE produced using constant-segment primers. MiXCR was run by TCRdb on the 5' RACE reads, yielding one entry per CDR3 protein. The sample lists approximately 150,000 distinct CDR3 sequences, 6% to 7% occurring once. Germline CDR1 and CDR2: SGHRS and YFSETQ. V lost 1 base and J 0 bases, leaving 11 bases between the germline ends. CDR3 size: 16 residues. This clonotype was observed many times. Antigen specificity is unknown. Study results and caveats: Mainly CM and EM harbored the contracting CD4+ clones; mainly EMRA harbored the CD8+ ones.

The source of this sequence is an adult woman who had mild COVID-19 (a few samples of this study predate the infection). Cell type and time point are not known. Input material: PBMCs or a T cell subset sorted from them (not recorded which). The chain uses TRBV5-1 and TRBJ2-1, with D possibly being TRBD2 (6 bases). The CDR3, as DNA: TGCGCCAGCAGCTTGAAATGGGGAGGCTCCTACAATGAGCAGTTCTTC. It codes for CASSLKWGGSYNEQFF.